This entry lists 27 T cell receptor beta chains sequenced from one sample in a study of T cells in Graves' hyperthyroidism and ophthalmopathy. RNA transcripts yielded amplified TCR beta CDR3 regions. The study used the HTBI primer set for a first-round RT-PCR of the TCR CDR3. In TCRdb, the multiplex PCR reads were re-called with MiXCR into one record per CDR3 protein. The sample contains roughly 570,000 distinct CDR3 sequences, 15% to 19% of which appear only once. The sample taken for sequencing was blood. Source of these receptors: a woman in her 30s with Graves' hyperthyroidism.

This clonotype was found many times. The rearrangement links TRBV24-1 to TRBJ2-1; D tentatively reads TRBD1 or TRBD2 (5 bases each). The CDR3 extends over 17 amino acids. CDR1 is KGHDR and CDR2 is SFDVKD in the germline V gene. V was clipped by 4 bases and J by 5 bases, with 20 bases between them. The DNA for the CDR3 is TGTGCCACCAGTGAGCCCGGGGCATCCCCAAAGGACAATGAGCAGTTCTTC. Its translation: CATSEPGASPKDNEQFF.

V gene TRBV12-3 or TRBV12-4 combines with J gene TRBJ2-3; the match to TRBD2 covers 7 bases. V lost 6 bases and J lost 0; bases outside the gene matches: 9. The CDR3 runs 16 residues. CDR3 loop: CASSPVGRASTDTQYF. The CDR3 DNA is TGTGCCAGCAGCCCAGTGGGGAGGGCTAGCACAGATACGCAGTATTTT.

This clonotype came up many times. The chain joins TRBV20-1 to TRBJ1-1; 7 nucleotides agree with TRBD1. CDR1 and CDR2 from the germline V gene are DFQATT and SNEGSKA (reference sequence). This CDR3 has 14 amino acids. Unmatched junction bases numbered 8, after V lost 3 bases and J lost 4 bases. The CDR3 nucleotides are TGCAGTGCTAGTGGGTTACAGGGGCCCACTGAAGCTTTCTTT. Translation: CSASGLQGPTEAFF.

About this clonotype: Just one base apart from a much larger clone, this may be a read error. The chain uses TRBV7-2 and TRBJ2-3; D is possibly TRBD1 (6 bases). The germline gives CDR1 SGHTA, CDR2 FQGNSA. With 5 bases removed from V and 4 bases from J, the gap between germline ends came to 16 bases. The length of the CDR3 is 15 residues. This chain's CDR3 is CASSKGHQGSDTQYF. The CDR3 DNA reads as TGTGCCAGCAGCAAGGGACACCAGGGATCAGATACGCAGTATTTT.

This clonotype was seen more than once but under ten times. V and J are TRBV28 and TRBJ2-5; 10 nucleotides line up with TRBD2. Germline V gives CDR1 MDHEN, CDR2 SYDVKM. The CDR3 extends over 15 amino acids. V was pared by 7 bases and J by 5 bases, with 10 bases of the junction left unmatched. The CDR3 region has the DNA TGTGCCAGCACAACTAGCGGGGTACGACCGGAGACCCAGTACTTC. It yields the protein CASTTSGVRPETQYF.

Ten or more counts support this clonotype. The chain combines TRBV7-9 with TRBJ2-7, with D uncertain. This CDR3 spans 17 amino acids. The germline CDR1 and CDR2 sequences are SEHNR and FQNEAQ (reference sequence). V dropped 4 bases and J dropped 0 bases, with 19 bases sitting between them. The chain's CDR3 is CASSSEKGARSSYEQYF. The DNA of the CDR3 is TGTGCCAGCAGCTCAGAAAAGGGCGCGCGGAGCTCCTACGAGCAGTACTTC.

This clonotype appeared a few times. The CDR3 region has the DNA TGCAGTGGGATAGACAATGAGCAGTTCTTC. Translated: CSGIDNEQFF. The chain employs TRBV20-1 and TRBJ2-1; D is ambiguous. The ends were cut back, 7 bases at V and 5 bases at J, with 6 bases in the middle. The CDR3 is 10 residues long. Germline values: CDR1 DFQATT, CDR2 SNEGSKA (reference sequence).

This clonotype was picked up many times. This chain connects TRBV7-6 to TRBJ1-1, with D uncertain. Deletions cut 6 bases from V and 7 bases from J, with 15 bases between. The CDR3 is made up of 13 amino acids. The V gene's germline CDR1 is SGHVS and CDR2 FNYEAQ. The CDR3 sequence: CASSLSGRLEAFF. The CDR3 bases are TGTGCCAGCAGTTTGAGCGGCAGGCTTGAAGCTTTCTTT. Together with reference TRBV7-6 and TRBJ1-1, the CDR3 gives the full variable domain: GAGVSQSPRYKVTKRGQDVALRCDPISGHVSLYWYRQALGQGPEFLTYFNYEAQQDKSGLPNDRFSAERPEGSISTLTIQRTEQRDSAMYRCASSLSGRLEAFFGQGTRLTVV.

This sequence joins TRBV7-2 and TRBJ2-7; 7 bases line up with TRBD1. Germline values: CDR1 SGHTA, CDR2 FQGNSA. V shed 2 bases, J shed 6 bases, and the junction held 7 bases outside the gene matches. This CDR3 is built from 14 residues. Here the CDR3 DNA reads TGTGCCAGCAGCTTAAGACAGGGTATGAGCGAGCAGTACTTC. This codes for CASSLRQGMSEQYF.

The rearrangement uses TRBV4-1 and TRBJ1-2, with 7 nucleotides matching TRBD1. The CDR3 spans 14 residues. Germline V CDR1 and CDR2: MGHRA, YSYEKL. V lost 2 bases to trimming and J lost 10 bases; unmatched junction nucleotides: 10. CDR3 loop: CASSQPDRDSYYTF. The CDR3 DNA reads TGCGCCAGCAGCCAACCTGACAGGGATTCATACTACACCTTC.

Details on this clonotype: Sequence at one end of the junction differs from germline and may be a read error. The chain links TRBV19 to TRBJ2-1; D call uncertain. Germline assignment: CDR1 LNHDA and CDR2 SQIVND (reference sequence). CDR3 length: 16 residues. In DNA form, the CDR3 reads TGTGCCAGTAGTATGGGTCAGACTCCCCCCTACGATGAGCAGTTCTTC. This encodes CASSMGQTPPYDEQFF.

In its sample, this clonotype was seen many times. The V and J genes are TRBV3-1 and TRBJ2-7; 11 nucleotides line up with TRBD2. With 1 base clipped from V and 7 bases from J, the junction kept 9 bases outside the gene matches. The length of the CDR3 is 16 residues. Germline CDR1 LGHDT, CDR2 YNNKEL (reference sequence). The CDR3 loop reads CASSQGILAGEWEQYF. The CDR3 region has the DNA TGTGCCAGCAGCCAAGGTATACTAGCGGGGGAGTGGGAGCAGTACTTC.

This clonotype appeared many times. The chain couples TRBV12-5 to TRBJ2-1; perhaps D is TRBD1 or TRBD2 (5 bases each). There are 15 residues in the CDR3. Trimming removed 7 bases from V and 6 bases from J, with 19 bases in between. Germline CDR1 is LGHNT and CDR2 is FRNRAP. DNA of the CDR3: TGTGCTAGTGTCGCCTCAGGGTCTAGCTTCAATGAGCAGTTCTTC. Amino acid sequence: CASVASGSSFNEQFF.

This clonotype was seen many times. The CDR3 here is CASSKTSGRASVDTQYF. In nucleotides, the CDR3 is TGTGCCAGCAGTAAAACTAGCGGGAGGGCCTCGGTAGATACGCAGTATTTT. The V and J genes are TRBV12-3 or TRBV12-4 and TRBJ2-3, with 13 bases aligning to TRBD2. This CDR3 is 17 amino acids long. Germline trimming cut 5 bases from V and 5 bases from J; bases unmatched to any gene: 10.

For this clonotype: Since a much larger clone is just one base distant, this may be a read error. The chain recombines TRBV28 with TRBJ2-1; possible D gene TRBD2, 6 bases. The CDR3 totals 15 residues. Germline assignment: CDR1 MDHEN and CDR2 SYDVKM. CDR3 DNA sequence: TGTGCCGGCAGTCCCTGGGGAATCGCGGGAAATGAGCAGTTCTTC. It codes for CAGSPWGIAGNEQFF.

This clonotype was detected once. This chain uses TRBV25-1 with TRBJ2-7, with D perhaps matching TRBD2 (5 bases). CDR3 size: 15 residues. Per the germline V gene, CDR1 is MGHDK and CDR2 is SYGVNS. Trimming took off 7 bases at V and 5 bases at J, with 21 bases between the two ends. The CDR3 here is CASTHQASHFDEQYF. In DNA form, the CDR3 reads TGTGCCAGCACCCATCAGGCTAGCCACTTCGACGAGCAGTACTTC.

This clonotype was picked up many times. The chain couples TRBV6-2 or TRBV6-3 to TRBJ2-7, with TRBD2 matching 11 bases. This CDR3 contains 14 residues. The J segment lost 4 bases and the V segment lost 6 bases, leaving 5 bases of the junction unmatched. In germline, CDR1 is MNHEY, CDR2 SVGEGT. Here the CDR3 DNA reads TGTGCCAGCAGGGACACTAGCGGGAGTTACGAGCAGTACTTC. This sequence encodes CASRDTSGSYEQYF.

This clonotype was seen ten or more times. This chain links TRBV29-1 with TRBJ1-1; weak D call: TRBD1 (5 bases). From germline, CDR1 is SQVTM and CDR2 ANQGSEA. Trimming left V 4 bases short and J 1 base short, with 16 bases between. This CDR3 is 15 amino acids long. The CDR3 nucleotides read TGCAGCGTTGTCCAATGGGGGGAGCCGAACACTGAAGCTTTCTTT. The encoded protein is CSVVQWGEPNTEAFF.

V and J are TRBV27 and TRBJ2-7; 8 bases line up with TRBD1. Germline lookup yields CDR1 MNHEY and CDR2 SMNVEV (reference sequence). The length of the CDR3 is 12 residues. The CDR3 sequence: CGSGTGAYEQYF. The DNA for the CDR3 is TGTGGCTCCGGGACAGGAGCCTACGAGCAGTACTTC.

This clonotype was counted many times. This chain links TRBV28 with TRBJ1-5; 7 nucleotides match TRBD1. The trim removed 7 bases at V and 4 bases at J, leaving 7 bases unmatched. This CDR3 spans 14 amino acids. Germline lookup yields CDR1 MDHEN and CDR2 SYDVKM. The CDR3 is CASKTGERNQPQHF. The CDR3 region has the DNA TGTGCCAGCAAAACAGGGGAGCGAAATCAGCCCCAGCATTTT.

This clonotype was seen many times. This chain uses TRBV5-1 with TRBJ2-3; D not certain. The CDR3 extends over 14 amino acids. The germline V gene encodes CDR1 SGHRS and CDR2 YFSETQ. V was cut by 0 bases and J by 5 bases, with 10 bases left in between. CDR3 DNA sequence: TGCGCCAGCAGCTTGGGAGTCTCGGGAGATACGCAGTATTTT. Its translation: CASSLGVSGDTQYF.

The CDR3 DNA is TGTGCCAGCAGTTACTCCGGGGAAGTTCGTCAGCCCCAGCATTTT. This encodes CASSYSGEVRQPQHF. The chain uses TRBV6-2 or TRBV6-3 and TRBJ1-5; D not certain. CDR1 and CDR2 (germline): MNHEY, SVGEGT. With 0 bases removed from V and 6 bases from J, the gap between germline ends came to 12 bases. The CDR3 spans 15 residues.

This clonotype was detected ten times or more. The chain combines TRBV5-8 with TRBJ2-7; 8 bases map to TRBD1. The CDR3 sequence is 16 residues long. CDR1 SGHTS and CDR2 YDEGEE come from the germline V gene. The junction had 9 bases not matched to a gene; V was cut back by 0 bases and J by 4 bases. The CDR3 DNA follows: TGTGCCAGCAGCTTGGATATTGGACAGGGAGAGTACGAGCAGTACTTC. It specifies CASSLDIGQGEYEQYF.

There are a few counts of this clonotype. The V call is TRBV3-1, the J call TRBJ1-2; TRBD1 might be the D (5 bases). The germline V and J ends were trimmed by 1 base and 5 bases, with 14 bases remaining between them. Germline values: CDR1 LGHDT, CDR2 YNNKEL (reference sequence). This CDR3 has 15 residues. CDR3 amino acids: CASSQGAGYGYGYTF. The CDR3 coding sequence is TGTGCCAGCAGCCAAGGGGCAGGGTATGGTTATGGCTACACCTTC.

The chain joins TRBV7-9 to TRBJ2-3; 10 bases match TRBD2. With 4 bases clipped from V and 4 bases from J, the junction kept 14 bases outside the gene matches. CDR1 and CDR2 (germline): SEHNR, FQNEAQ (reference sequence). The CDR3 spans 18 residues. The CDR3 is CASSSSPGTSAGADTQYF. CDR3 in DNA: TGTGCCAGCAGCTCAAGTCCCGGGACTAGCGCAGGGGCAGATACGCAGTATTTT.

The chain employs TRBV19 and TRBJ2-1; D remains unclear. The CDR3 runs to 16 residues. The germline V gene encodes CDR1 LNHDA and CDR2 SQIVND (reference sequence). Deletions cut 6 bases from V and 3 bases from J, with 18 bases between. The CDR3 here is CASRVSFREDYNEQFF. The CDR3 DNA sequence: TGTGCCAGTAGGGTCTCGTTTAGGGAAGACTACAATGAGCAGTTCTTC.

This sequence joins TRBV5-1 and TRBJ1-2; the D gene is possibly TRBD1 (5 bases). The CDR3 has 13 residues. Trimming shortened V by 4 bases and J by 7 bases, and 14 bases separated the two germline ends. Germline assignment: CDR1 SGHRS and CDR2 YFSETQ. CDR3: CASSDGQIGGYTF. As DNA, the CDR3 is TGCGCCAGCAGCGACGGACAAATTGGTGGCTACACCTTC.